The 14 T cell receptor beta chains in this list originate from one sample, sequenced in a study of Tregs in tolerant kidney transplant recipients. Sequenced by immunoSEQ multiplex PCR; TCRdb stores in-frame clones only, minus some. The table includes about 240,000 clones, 84% detected once. The sample taken for sequencing was CD4+ T cells from blood. The receptors derive from a human donor in good health.

The chain uses TRBV9 and TRBJ2-3, with 7 bases identical to TRBD2. The CDR3 covers 13 residues. J lost 5 bases, V lost 0 bases, and 0 bases had no gene match. Germline V gene lookup returns CDR1 SGDLS and CDR2 YYNGEE. CDR3 DNA: TGTGCCAGCAGCGTAGCGGGAGGAGATACGCAGTATTTT. Translated: CASSVAGGDTQYF.

The rearrangement links TRBV13 to TRBJ1-1; D call uncertain. Trimming stripped 6 bases from V and 1 base from J, with 18 bases between. CDR1 is PRHDT, CDR2 FYEKMQ, per germline (reference sequence). The CDR3 runs 16 residues. CDR3 residues: CASSSLVPTPNTEAFF. As DNA, the CDR3 is TGTGCCAGCAGTTCCCTCGTTCCTACCCCGAACACTGAAGCTTTCTTT.

The chain employs TRBV18 and TRBJ2-5; the D is unclear. V was cut by 4 bases and J by 5 bases, with 14 bases left in between. CDR1 and CDR2 (germline): KGHSH, LQKENI. The CDR3 extends over 14 amino acids. For the CDR3, the DNA is TGTGCCAGCTCACTGTTGGAGAAGCAGGAGACCCAGTACTTC. Its protein product is CASSLLEKQETQYF.

The chain recombines TRBV5-1 with TRBJ2-7, with 16 bases that match TRBD2. Germline CDR1 is SGHRS and CDR2 is YFSETQ. V was clipped by 0 bases and J by 6 bases; unmatched bases: 9. The CDR3 is 18 amino acids. CDR3 DNA sequence: TGCGCCAGCAGCTTGGCCGGGACTAGCGGGAGGGGTCCGCGCGAGCAGTACTTC. Translating gives CASSLAGTSGRGPREQYF.

The J gene is TRBJ1-2, the V gene TRBV5-1; tentatively, D is TRBD1 (6 bases). There are 15 residues in the CDR3. The germline V gene has CDR1 SGHRS and CDR2 YFSETQ. V was pared by 0 bases and J by 8 bases, with 17 bases between. CDR3 DNA sequence: TGCGCCAGCAGCTTGGAAGGCAGGGGAAGGTGGGGCTACACCTTC. Protein product: CASSLEGRGRWGYTF. Full variable domain (missing parts from reference TRBV5-1 and TRBJ1-2): KAGVTQTPRYLIKTRGQQVTLSCSPISGHRSVSWYQQTPGQGLQFLFEYFSETQRNKGNFPGRFSGRQFSNSRSEMNVSTLELGDSALYLCASSLEGRGRWGYTFGSGTRLTVV.

This chain links TRBV19 with TRBJ2-7; 8 nucleotides match TRBD1. The V and J ends lost 6 bases and 6 bases, in that order; junction bases with no gene match: 13. Germline CDR1 is LNHDA and CDR2 is SQIVND (reference sequence). This CDR3 is 15 amino acids long. The CDR3 DNA sequence: TGTGCCAGTAGACGATCCGGGACAGGTTTCCTCGAGCAGTACTTC. The encoded protein is CASRRSGTGFLEQYF.

V gene TRBV4-2 combines with J gene TRBJ1-3, with 8 bases lining up with TRBD1. Germline CDR1 is LGHNA and CDR2 is YNFKEQ. CDR3 length: 14 amino acids. Trimming took 4 bases from V and 4 from J; bases not matched to a gene: 3. CDR3 nucleotides: TGTGCCAGCAGCCTGACAGGGGACGGAAACACCATATATTTT. Amino acid sequence: CASSLTGDGNTIYF.

The chain recombines TRBV5-4 with TRBJ2-7; TRBD1 might be the D (7 bases). Germline CDR1 reads SGHNT; CDR2 reads YYREEE (reference sequence). This CDR3 spans 16 amino acids. Trimming stripped 5 bases from V and 4 bases from J, with 22 bases between. This CDR3 reads CASSSAGGRGAYEQYF. Here the CDR3 DNA reads TGTGCCAGCAGTAGCGCCGGGGGCAGGGGGGCATACGAGCAGTACTTC.

This chain uses TRBV29-1 with TRBJ2-1; TRBD1 matches at 7 bases. The V gene's germline CDR1 is SQVTM and CDR2 ANQGSEA. Unmatched junction bases numbered 5, after V lost 2 bases and J lost 7 bases. CDR3 length: 13 amino acids. The chain's CDR3 is CSVERGRGNEQFF. CDR3 in DNA: TGCAGCGTTGAAAGGGGGCGTGGGAATGAGCAGTTCTTC.

The chain employs TRBV29-1 and TRBJ1-4; 8 bases match TRBD1. Trimming cost V 6 bases and J 8 bases; bases outside gene matches: 8. The CDR3 contains 13 residues. Germline CDR1 SQVTM, CDR2 ANQGSEA. The CDR3 loop is CSVQGGRGEKLFF. CDR3 DNA sequence: TGCAGCGTACAGGGGGGAAGAGGCGAAAAACTGTTTTTT.

This clone came up once. This chain connects TRBV2 to TRBJ1-2; 10 bases are shared with TRBD1. Germline V gives CDR1 SNHLY, CDR2 FYNNEI. This CDR3 spans 15 amino acids. Unmatched junction bases numbered 11, after V lost 5 bases and J lost 8 bases. The CDR3 spells CASSIRQGAPGGYTF. In nucleotides, the CDR3 is TGTGCCAGCAGTATTCGACAGGGGGCGCCTGGAGGCTACACCTTC.

This clone appeared once. The V call is TRBV5-1, the J call TRBJ1-4; unclear D gene. The V gene's germline CDR1 is SGHRS and CDR2 YFSETQ. The CDR3 length is 15 residues. Trimming cost V 4 bases and J 6 bases, with 16 bases left between them. Here the CDR3 reads CASSGLTGGDEKLFF. The DNA of the CDR3 is TGCGCCAGCAGCGGCCTGACGGGTGGTGATGAAAAACTGTTTTTT.

The chain has TRBV30 and TRBJ1-6, with a weak D call TRBD1 (5 bases). Germline-derived CDR1 and CDR2 are GTSNPN and SVGIG (reference sequence). The germline V and J ends were trimmed by 4 bases and 8 bases, with 12 bases remaining between them. This CDR3 is 13 amino acids long. The CDR3 spells CAWNWDLDSPLHF. Here the CDR3 DNA reads TGTGCCTGGAATTGGGACCTGGATTCACCCCTCCACTTT.

This clone was counted a single time. J is TRBJ2-1 and V is TRBV6-6, with 8 bases that match TRBD2. CDR3 size: 14 residues. Trimming cost V 7 bases and J 4 bases; bases outside gene matches: 6. Germline V lookup: CDR1 MNHNY, CDR2 SVGAGI (reference sequence). The CDR3 DNA reads as TGTGCCAGCACCGGGACTAGTGAATACAATGAGCAGTTCTTC. It specifies CASTGTSEYNEQFF.